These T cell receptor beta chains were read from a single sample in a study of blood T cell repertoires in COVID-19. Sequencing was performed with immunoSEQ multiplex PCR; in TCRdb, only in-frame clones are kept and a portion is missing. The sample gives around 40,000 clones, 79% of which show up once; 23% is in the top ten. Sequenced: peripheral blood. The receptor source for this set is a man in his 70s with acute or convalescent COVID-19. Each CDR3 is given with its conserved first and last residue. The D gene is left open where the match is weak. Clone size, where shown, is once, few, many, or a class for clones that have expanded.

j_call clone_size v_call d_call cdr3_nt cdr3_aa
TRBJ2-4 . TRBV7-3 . TGTGCCAGCAGCCTCCGGGGTAAAGGGCACTTC CASSLRGKGHF
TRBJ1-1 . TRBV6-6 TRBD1 TGTGCCAGCAGTAGGACAGGGGAAAACACTGAAGCTTTCTTT CASSRTGENTEAFF
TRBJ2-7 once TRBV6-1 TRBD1 TGTGCCAGCAGTGAATCCCCCGGACAGGGGTCCGAGCAGTACTTC CASSESPGQGSEQYF
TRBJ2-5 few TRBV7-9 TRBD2 TGTGCCAGCAGCTTAGCGGGAGGGCTTGAGACCCAGTACTTC CASSLAGGLETQYF
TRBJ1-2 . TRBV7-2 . TGTGCCAGCAGCTTAGGACAGTTCTATGGCTACACCTTC CASSLGQFYGYTF
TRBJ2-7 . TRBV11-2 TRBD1 TGTGCCAGCAGCCCCTCATCGACAGGGCCGTCCTACGAGCAGTACTTC CASSPSSTGPSYEQYF
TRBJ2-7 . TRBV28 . TGTGCCAGCAGATTCACAGCGGGCTACGAGCAGTACTTC CASRFTAGYEQYF
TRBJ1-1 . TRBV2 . TGTGCCACCTCCCGCACGGGGGACACTGAAGCTTTCTTT CATSRTGDTEAFF
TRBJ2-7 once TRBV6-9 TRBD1 TGTGCCAGCAGCGGACAGGTACGATTTTACGAGCAGTACTTC CASSGQVRFYEQYF
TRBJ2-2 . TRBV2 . TGTGCCAGCGGGGAGACTGACACCGGGGAGCTGTTTTTT CASGETDTGELFF
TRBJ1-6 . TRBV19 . TGTGCCAGTAGCCCGGGACTGCCGAGCTCCTATAATTCACCCCTCCACTTT CASSPGLPSSYNSPLHF
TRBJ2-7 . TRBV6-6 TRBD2 TGTGCCAGCAGTTACTCGATGGCTAGCGGGCAACACTTC CASSYSMASGQHF
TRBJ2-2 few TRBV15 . TGTGCCACCAGCAGAGGAGGGAACGCCGGGGAGCTGTTTTTT CATSRGGNAGELFF
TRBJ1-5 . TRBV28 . TGTGCCAGCAGTTTCCGACAGCTTAATCAGCCCCAGCATTTT CASSFRQLNQPQHF
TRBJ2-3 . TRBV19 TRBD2 TGTGCCAGTAGTAGTTCCGGGAGCGGGAGTGTCACGCAGTATTTT CASSSSGSGSVTQYF
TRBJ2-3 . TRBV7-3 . TGTGCCAGCAGCCTCCAGGGATCTGGCACAGATACGCAGTATTTT CASSLQGSGTDTQYF
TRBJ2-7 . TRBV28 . TGTGCCAGCACTTTAAGGGGGGGCTACGAGCAGTACTTC CASTLRGGYEQYF
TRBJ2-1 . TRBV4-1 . TGCGCCAGCAGCCAAGACTATGGAGGTGAGCAGTTCTTC CASSQDYGGEQFF
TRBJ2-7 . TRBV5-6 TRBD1 TGTGCCAGCAGCCCCGGGACAGCTTACGAGCAGTACTTC CASSPGTAYEQYF
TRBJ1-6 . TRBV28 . TGTGCCAGCAGTTTACAGGATTCACCCCTCCACTTT CASSLQDSPLHF
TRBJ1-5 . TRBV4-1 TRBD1 TGCGCCAGCAGCCAAGAACCGGACAGGGGATTTGGCAATCAGCCCCAGCATTTT CASSQEPDRGFGNQPQHF
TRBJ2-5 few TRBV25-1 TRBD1 TGTGCCAGCAGTGAATTTGGGGACAGTCGAGAGACCCAGTACTTC CASSEFGDSRETQYF
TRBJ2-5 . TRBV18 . TGTGCCAGCTCACCCTCCCAAGAGACCCAGTACTTC CASSPSQETQYF
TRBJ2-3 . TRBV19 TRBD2 TGTGCCAGTAGTTTGGACCTAGCGGGAGTTAGGTGGCAGTATTTT CASSLDLAGVRWQYF
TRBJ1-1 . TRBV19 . TGTGCCAGTAGTACTTATTGGGCCGGGACACCGAACACTGAAGCTTTCTTT CASSTYWAGTPNTEAFF
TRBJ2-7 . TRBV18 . TGTGCCAGCTCACCGGACTACAGCTCCTACGAGCAGTACTTC CASSPDYSSYEQYF
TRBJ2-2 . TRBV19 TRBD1 TGTGCCAGTACTGCTTGGACAGGGGCCACCGGGGAGCTGTTTTTT CASTAWTGATGELFF
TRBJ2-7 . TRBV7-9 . TGTGCCAGCAGCGGAGGGAAAGGTTCTTTCTACGAGCAGTACTTC CASSGGKGSFYEQYF
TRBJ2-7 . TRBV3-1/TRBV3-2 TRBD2 TGTGCCAGCAGCTCTTGGGGTGGGGGACTAAATTCCTACGAGCAGTACTTC CASSSWGGGLNSYEQYF
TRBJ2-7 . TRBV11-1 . TGTGCCAGCAGCTTAGTGGCGGCGTTTGAGCAGTACTTC CASSLVAAFEQYF
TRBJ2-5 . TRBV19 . TGTGCCAGTAGTCAGGGAAACCAAGAGACCCAGTACTTC CASSQGNQETQYF
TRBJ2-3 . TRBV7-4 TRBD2 TGTGCCAGCAGCCCCCGGACTAGCCCGGGGGGCACAGATACGCAGTATTTT CASSPRTSPGGTDTQYF
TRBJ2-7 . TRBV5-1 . TGCGCCAGCAGCTCCGAGCGAGAGCAGTACTTC CASSSEREQYF
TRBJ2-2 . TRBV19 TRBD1 TGTGCCAGTAGTCGACAGGGGGCTGCCGGGGAGCTGTTTTTT CASSRQGAAGELFF
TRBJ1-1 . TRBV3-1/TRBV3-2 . TGTGCCAGCAGCCCTAGATTGGGTCAGGGCACTGAAGCTTTCTTT CASSPRLGQGTEAFF
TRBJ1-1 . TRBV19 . TGTGCCAGTAGTACCTTGGGGGGCACTGAAGCTTTCTTT CASSTLGGTEAFF
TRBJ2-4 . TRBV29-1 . TGCAGCGTTGGGGATGGGGGGTCGAACATTCAGTACTTC CSVGDGGSNIQYF
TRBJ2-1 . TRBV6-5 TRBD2 TGTGCCAGCAGTTACTCGGGACTAGACATCGGGGAGCAGTTCTTC CASSYSGLDIGEQFF
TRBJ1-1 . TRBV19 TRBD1 TGTGCCAGTAGTAAGGACAGGGGACAGGGTGAAGCTTTCTTT CASSKDRGQGEAFF
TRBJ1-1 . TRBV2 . TGTGCCAGCAGCCTCGGGGAAGGGACTGAAGCTTTCTTT CASSLGEGTEAFF
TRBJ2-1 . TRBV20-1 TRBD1 TGCAGTGCTAGTCTTAAGGGCAGGGGGCTTAATGAGCAGTTCTTC CSASLKGRGLNEQFF
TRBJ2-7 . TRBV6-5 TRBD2 TGTGCCATCGGACTAGCGGGGAAGTACGAGCAGTACTTC CAIGLAGKYEQYF
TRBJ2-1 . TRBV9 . TGTGCCAGCAGCCTGGGACTTAGCAATGAGCAGTTCTTC CASSLGLSNEQFF
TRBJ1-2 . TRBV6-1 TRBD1 TGTGCCAGCAGTGCACTACAGGGGGTGACGTCCTATGGCTACACCTTC CASSALQGVTSYGYTF
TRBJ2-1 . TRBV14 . TGTGCCAGCAGCCAAGATTGGGACTCCCGGGGTGAGCAGTTCTTC CASSQDWDSRGEQFF
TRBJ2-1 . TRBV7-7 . TGTGCTAGCAGCTTGGGCGGGACCCACAATGAGCAGTTCTTC CASSLGGTHNEQFF
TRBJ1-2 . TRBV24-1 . TGTGCCACCAGTGATTCGGTGGAGTATGGCTACACCTTC CATSDSVEYGYTF
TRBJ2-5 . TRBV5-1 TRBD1 TGCGCCAGCAGCCCGGACAGGGGGCGTATGACCCAGTACTTC CASSPDRGRMTQYF